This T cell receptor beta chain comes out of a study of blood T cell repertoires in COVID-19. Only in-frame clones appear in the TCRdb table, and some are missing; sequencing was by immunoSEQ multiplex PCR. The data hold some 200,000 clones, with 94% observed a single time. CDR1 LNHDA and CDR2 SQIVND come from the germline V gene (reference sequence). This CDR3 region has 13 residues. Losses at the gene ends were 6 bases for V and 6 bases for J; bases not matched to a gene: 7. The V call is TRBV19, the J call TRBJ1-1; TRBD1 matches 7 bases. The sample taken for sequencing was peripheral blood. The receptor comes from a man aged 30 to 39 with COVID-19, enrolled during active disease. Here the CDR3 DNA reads TGTGCCAGTAGGGAACAGGGGACCCCTGAAGCTTTCTTT. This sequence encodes CASREQGTPEAFF.